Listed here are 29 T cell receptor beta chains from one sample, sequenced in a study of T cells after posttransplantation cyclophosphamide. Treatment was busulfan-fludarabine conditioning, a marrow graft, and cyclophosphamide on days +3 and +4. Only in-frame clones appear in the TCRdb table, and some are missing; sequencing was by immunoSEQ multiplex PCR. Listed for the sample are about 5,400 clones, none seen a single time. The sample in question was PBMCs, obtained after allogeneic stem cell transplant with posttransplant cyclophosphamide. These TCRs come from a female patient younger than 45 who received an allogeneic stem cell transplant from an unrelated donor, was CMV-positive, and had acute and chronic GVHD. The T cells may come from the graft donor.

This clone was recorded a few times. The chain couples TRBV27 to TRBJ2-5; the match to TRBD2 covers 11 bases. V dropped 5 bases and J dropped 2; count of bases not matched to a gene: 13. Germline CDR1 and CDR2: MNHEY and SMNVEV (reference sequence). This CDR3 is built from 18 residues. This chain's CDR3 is CASSDSLAGGPSQETQYF. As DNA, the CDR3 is TGTGCCAGCAGTGACAGTTTAGCGGGAGGGCCCTCGCAAGAGACCCAGTACTTC.

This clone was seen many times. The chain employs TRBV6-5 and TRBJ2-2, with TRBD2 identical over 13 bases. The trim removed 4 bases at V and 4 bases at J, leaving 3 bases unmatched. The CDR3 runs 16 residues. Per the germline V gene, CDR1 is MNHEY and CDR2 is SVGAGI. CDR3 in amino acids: CASSSGLAGLTGELFF. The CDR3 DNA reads TGTGCCAGCAGTTCGGGACTAGCGGGGCTCACCGGGGAGCTGTTTTTT.

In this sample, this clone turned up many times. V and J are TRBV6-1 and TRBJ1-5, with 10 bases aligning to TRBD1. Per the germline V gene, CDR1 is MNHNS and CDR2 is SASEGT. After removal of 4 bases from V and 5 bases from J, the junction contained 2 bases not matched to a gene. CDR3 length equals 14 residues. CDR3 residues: CASSGQGAYQPQHF. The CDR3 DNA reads TGTGCCAGCAGTGGACAGGGGGCATATCAGCCCCAGCATTTT.

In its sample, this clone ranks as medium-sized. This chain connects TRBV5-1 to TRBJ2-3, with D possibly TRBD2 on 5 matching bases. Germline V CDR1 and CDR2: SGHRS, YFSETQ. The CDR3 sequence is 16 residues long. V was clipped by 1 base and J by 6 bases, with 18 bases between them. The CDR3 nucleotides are TGCGCCAGCAGCTTGTCGGAGGCCTATAAGCACGATACGCAGTATTTT. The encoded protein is CASSLSEAYKHDTQYF.

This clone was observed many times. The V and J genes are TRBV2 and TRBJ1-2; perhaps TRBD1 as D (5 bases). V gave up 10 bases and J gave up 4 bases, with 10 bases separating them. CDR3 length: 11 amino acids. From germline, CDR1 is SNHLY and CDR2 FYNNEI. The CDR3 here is CATTGGYGYTF. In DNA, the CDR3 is TGTGCCACTACAGGCGGCTATGGCTACACCTTC.

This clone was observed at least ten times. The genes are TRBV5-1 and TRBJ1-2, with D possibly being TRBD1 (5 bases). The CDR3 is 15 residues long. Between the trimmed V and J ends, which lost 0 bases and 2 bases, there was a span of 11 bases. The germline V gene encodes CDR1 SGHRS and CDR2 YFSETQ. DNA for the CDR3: TGCGCCAGCAGCTTGGGTCTAGGGGCCAACTATGGCTACACCTTC. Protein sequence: CASSLGLGANYGYTF.

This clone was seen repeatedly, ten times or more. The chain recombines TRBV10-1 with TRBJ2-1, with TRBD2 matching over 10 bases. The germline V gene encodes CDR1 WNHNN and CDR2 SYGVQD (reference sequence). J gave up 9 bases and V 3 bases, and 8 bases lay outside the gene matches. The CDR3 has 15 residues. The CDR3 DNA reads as TGCGCCAGCAGTGAAAAGCGGGAGGGCCTGGCTGAGCAGTTCTTC. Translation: CASSEKREGLAEQFF.

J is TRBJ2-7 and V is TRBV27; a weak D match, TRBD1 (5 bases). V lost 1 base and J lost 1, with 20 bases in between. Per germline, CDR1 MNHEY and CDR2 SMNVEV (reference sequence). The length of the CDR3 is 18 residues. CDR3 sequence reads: CASSLLLQGGIPSYEQYF. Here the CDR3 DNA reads TGTGCCAGCAGTTTATTACTCCAGGGTGGAATCCCTTCCTACGAGCAGTACTTC.

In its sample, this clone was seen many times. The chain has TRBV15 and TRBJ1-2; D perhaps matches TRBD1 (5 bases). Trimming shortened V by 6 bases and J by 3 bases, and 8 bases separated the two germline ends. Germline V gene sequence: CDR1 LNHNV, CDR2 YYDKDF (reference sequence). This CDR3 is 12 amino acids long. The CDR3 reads CATRGRYYGYTF. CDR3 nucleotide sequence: TGTGCCACCAGGGGGCGGTACTATGGCTACACCTTC.

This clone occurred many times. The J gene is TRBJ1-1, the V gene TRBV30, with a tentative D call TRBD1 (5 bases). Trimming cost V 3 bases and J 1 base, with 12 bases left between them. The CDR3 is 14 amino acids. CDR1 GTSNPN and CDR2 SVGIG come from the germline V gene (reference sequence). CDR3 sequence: CAWRNFDRNTEAFF. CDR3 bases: TGTGCCTGGAGAAACTTCGACAGGAACACTGAAGCTTTCTTT.

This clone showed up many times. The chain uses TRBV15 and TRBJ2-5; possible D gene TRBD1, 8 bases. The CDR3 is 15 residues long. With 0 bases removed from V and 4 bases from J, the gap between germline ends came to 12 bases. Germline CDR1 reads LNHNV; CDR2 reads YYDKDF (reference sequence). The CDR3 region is CATSREYRGGETQYF. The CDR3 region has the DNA TGTGCCACCAGCAGAGAGTACAGGGGGGGAGAGACCCAGTACTTC.

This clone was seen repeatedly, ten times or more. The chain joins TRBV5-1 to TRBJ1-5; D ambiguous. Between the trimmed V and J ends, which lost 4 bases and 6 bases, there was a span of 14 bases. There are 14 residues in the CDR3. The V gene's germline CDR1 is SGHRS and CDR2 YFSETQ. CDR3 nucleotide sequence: TGCGCCAGCAGCCCCGCCCTAGGAGGTCAGCCCCAGCATTTT. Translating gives CASSPALGGQPQHF.

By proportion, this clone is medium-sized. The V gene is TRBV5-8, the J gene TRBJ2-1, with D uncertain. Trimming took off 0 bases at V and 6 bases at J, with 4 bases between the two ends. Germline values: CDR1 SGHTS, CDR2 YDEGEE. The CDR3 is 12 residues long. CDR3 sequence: CASSLAINEQFF. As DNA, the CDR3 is TGTGCCAGCAGCTTGGCCATCAATGAGCAGTTCTTC.

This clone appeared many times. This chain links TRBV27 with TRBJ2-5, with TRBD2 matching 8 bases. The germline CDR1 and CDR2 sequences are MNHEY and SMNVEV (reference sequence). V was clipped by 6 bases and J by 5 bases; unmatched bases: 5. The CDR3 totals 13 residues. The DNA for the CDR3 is TGTGCCAGCAGCCGGGAGGGCCACGAGACCCAGTACTTC. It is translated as CASSREGHETQYF.

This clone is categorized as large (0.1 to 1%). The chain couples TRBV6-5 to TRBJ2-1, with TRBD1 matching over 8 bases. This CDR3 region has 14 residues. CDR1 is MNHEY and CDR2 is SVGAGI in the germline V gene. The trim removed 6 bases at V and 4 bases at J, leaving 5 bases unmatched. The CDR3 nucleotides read TGTGCCAGCAGCTCGGGACAGGTATACAATGAGCAGTTCTTC. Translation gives CASSSGQVYNEQFF.

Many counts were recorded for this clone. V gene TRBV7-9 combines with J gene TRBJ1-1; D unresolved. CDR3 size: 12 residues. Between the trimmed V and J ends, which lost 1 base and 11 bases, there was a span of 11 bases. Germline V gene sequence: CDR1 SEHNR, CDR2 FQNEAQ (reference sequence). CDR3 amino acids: CASSLVGGGAFF. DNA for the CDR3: TGTGCCAGCAGCTTAGTTGGTGGAGGGGCTTTCTTT.

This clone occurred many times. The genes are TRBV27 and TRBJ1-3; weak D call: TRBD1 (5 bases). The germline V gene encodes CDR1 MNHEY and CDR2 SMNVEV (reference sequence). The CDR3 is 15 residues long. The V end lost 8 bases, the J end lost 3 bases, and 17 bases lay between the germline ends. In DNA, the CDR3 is TGTGCCAGCTCTTCAAAGGGGAACTTTGGAAACACCATATATTTT. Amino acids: CASSSKGNFGNTIYF.

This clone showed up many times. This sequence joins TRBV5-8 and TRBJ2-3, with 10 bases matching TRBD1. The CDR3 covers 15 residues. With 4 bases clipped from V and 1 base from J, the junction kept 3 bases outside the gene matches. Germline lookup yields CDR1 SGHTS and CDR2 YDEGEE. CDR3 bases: TGTGCCAGCAGCCGGACAGGGGGAGGCACAGATACGCAGTATTTT. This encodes CASSRTGGGTDTQYF.

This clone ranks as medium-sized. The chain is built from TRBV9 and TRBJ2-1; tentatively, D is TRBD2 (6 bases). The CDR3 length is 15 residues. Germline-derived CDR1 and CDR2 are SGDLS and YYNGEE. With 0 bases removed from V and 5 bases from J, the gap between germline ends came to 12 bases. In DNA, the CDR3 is TGTGCCAGCAGCGTAGGTAACTGGGGGGACAATGAGCAGTTCTTC. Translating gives CASSVGNWGDNEQFF.

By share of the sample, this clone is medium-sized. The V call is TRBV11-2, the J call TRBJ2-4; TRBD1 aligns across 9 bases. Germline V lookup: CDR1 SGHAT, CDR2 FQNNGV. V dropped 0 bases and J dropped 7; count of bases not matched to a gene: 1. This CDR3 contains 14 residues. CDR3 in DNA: TGTGCCAGCAGCTTAGAACAGGGGGCGAACATTCAGTACTTC. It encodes CASSLEQGANIQYF. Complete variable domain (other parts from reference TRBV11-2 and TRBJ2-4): EAGVAQSPRYKIIEKRQSVAFWCNPISGHATLYWYQQILGQGPKLLIQFQNNGVVDDSQLPKDRFSAERLKGVDSTLKIQPAKLEDSAVYLCASSLEQGANIQYFGAGTRLSVL.

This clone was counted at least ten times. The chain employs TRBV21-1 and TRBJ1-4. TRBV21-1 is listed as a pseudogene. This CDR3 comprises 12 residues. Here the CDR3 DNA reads TGTGCCAGCAGGGAGGCGTTGGGCCCTCCTTTTTTT. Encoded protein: CASREALGPPFF.

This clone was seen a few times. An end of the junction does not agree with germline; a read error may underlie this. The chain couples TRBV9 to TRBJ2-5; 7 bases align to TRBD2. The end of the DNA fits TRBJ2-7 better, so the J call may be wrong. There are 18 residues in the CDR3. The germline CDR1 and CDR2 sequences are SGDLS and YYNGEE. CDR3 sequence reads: CASRVGSPTGEGRHEQYF. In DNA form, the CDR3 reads TGTGCCAGCAGGGTAGGTTCTCCAACCGGGGAGGGCCGCCACGAGCAGTACTTC.

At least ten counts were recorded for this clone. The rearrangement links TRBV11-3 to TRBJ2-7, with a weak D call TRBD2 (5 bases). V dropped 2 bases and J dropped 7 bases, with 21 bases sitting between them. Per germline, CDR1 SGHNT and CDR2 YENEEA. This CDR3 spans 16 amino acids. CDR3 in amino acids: CASSLNPLGAVVEQYF. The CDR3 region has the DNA TGTGCCAGCAGCTTAAACCCCTTAGGAGCGGTTGTAGAGCAGTACTTC.

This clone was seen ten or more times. CDR3 in DNA: TGTGCCAGCAGCCCCCTACCGTATGCGACCCAGTACTTC. This translates into CASSPLPYATQYF. The chain has TRBV11-2 and TRBJ2-5; D uncertain. The CDR3 contains 13 residues. Trimming shortened V by 5 bases and J by 7 bases, and 14 bases separated the two germline ends. Germline loops: CDR1 SGHAT, CDR2 FQNNGV. Filled out from reference TRBV11-2 and TRBJ2-5, the complete variable domain reads EAGVAQSPRYKIIEKRQSVAFWCNPISGHATLYWYQQILGQGPKLLIQFQNNGVVDDSQLPKDRFSAERLKGVDSTLKIQPAKLEDSAVYLCASSPLPYATQYFGPGTRLLVL.

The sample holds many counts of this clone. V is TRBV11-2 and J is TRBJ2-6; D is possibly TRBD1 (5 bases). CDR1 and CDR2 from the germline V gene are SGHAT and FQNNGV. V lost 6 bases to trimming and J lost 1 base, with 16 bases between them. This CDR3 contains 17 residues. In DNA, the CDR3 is TGTGCCAGCAGGATCCCAGGACACTTTTCTGGGGCCAACGTCCTGACTTTC. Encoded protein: CASRIPGHFSGANVLTF.

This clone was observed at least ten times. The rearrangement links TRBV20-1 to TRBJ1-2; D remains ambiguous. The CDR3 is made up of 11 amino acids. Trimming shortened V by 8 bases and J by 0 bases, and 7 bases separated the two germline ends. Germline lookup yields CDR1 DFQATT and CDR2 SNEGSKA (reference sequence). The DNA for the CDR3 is TGCAGTCCCGACTCTAACTATGGCTACACCTTC. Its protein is CSPDSNYGYTF.

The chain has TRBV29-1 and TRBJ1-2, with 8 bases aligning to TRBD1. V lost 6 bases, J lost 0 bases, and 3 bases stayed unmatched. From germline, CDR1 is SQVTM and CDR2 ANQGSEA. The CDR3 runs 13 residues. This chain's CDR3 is CSVHRGANYGYTF. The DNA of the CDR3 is TGCAGCGTGCACAGGGGGGCTAACTATGGCTACACCTTC.

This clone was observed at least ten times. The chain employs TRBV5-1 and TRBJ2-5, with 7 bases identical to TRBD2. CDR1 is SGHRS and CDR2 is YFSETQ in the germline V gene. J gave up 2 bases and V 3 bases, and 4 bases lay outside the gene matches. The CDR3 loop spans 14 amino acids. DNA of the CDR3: TGCGCCAGCAGCTCGGGGACTATACAAGAGACCCAGTACTTC. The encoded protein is CASSSGTIQETQYF.

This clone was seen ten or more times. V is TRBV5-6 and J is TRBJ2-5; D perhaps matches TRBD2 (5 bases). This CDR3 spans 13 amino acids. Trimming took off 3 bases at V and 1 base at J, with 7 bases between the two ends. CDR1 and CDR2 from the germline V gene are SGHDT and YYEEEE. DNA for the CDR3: TGTGCCAGCAGCTCGGGAATCCAAGAGACCCAGTACTTC. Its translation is CASSSGIQETQYF. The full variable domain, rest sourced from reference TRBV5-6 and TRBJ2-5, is DAGVTQSPTHLIKTRGQQVTLRCSPKSGHDTVSWYQQALGQGPQFIFQYYEEEERQRGNFPDRFSGHQFPNYSSELNVNALLLGDSALYLCASSSGIQETQYFGPGTRLLVL.